One and the same sample provided the 3 T cell receptor beta chains below, sequenced in a study of shared clonotypes between healthy human individuals. Profiling relied on immunoSEQ multiplex PCR, and the TCRdb table lists in-frame clones only, not all of them. The sample has 2 million to 2.5 million clones, approximately 93% seen once. The specimen sequenced was naive CD4+ T cells from PBMCs. Noted subset: CD45RA+ positively selected. The receptors shown here come from a man younger than 35 in good health. Some clones in this sample may be carry-over from other donors' samples.

The gene calls are TRBV19 and TRBJ1-2; D is undetermined. CDR3 length: 15 amino acids. Trimming pared 3 bases from V and 2 bases from J, leaving 13 bases between. Germline V lookup: CDR1 LNHDA, CDR2 SQIVND (reference sequence). In DNA, the CDR3 is TGTGCCAGTAGTATCGTGGGTTATATCAACTATGGCTACACCTTC. It encodes CASSIVGYINYGYTF.

This clone was seen a handful of times. V usage is TRBV14 and J usage is TRBJ1-5; D unresolved. CDR1 and CDR2 from the germline V gene are SGHDN and FVKESK. The CDR3 runs 14 residues. The germline V and J ends were trimmed by 4 bases and 5 bases, with 12 bases remaining between them. CDR3 sequence: CASSLNRAHQPQHF. In DNA form, the CDR3 reads TGTGCCAGCAGCCTAAACAGAGCCCATCAGCCCCAGCATTTT.

The V call is TRBV6-5, the J call TRBJ2-5; D not certain. Germline-derived CDR1 and CDR2 are MNHEY and SVGAGI. This CDR3 spans 12 amino acids. Trimming took off 1 base at V and 4 bases at J, with 4 bases between the two ends. The CDR3 DNA reads as TGTGCCAGCAGTTACTTCGGAGAGACCCAGTACTTC. This gives the protein CASSYFGETQYF.